This entry describes one T cell receptor (beta chain). A junction end diverges from the germline sequence, so it may reflect a read error. This sample was taken from a study of T cells in Graves' hyperthyroidism and ophthalmopathy. Using RNA transcripts as the source, TCR beta CDR3 regions were amplified. A first-round RT-PCR of the TCR CDR3 used the HTBI primer set. TCRdb reanalysed the multiplex PCR reads using MiXCR and keeps one entry per CDR3 protein. This repertoire shows some 300,000 distinct CDR3 sequences, roughly an eighth found once; its top ten account for around 8%. Germline V gene lookup returns CDR1 MDHEN and CDR2 SYDVKM. This CDR3 is 11 amino acids long.

This TCR was recovered from a woman aged 35 to 49 with Graves' hyperthyroidism. Sequenced sample: blood. The chain has TRBV28 and TRBJ2-5; 9 nucleotides agree with TRBD2. CDR3 nucleotide sequence: TGTGCCAGCAGACCCGGGACTAGCATACACTTC. Translated: CASRPGTSIHF.